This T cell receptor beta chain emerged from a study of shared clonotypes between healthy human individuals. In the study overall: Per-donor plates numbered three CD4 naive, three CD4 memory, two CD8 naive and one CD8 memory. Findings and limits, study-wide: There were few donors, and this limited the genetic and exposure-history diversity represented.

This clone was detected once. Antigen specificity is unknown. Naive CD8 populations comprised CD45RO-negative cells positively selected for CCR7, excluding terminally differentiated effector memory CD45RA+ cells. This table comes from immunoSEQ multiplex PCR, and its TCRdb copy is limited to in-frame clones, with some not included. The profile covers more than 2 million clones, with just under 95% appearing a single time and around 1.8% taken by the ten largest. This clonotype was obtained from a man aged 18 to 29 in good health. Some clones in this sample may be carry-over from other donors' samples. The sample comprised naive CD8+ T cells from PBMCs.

The CDR3 DNA sequence: TGTGCCAGCAGTTTGAGGACTAGCGGGCCCTACAATGAGCAGTTCTTC. Its translation is CASSLRTSGPYNEQFF. The chain recombines TRBV28 with TRBJ2-1; 11 bases map to TRBD2. Germline lookup yields CDR1 MDHEN and CDR2 SYDVKM. The trim removed 3 bases at V and 2 bases at J, leaving 3 bases unmatched. The CDR3 is 16 residues long.